The 14 T cell receptor beta chains below all came from one sample that was sequenced in a study of blood T cell repertoires in COVID-19 (dated by TCRdb to 2020 to 2021). The library was built by means of the immunoSEQ multiplex PCR assay. In its TCRdb copy, this immuneACCESS table keeps in-frame sequences only and misses some clones. Where compared with another copy, unresolved V genes explain less than half of these, and the others have no known cause. This sample is represented by about 230,000 clones; about 84% of them were singletons. Approximately 8.7% of the sample is held by the ten biggest clonotypes. Specimen: peripheral blood. These TCRs come from a woman of 80 years or more with acute or convalescent COVID-19.

The rearrangement links TRBV2 to TRBJ1-3, with D tentatively TRBD1 (6 bases). Per the germline V gene, CDR1 is SNHLY and CDR2 is FYNNEI. The CDR3 spans 16 residues. Trimming removed 3 bases at V and 2 bases at J, with 14 bases between. DNA of the CDR3: TGTGCCAGCAGTGATGCAGGGGTCAGGGCTGGAAACACCATATATTTT. Protein product: CASSDAGVRAGNTIYF.

This clone was detected only a few times. The chain is built from TRBV19 and TRBJ1-4; 8 bases map to TRBD1. The germline V gene encodes CDR1 LNHDA and CDR2 SQIVND (reference sequence). The V segment lost 3 bases and the J segment 8 bases; nucleotides outside the gene matches: 5. The CDR3 totals 14 residues. CDR3 in DNA: TGTGCCAGTAGTATTCCCGGACAGGGCGAAAAACTGTTTTTT. Its protein product is CASSIPGQGEKLFF.

The V call is TRBV15, the J call TRBJ1-4; TRBD1 is a possible D gene (6 bases). This CDR3 contains 18 residues. Germline V CDR1 and CDR2: LNHNV, YYDKDF (reference sequence). V lost 3 bases and J 7 bases, leaving 24 bases between the germline ends. The CDR3 here is CATSRTPGAGISSEKLFF. The CDR3, as DNA: TGTGCCACCAGCAGGACGCCAGGGGCCGGGATCTCGAGTGAAAAACTGTTTTTT.

The V and J genes are TRBV5-1 and TRBJ1-3; D is undetermined. The ends were cut back, 0 bases at V and 4 bases at J, with 5 bases in the middle. Germline V gene lookup returns CDR1 SGHRS and CDR2 YFSETQ. The CDR3 spans 13 residues. In nucleotides, the CDR3 is TGCGCCAGCAGCTTGGATTCAGGAAACACCATATATTTT. It specifies CASSLDSGNTIYF.

This clone has more than one count but fewer than ten. The V gene is TRBV29-1, the J gene TRBJ2-1, with TRBD1 matching 8 bases. Losses at the gene ends were 3 bases for V and 9 bases for J; bases not matched to a gene: 4. The CDR3 has 12 residues. CDR1 is SQVTM, CDR2 ANQGSEA, per germline. DNA of the CDR3: TGCAGCGTTGACAGGGGGCGCGGTGAGCAGTTCTTC. Protein sequence: CSVDRGRGEQFF.

This sequence joins TRBV5-1 and TRBJ2-7, with 10 bases lining up with TRBD1. The V segment lost 4 bases and the J segment 4 bases; nucleotides outside the gene matches: 5. The CDR3 spans 14 residues. CDR1 SGHRS and CDR2 YFSETQ come from the germline V gene. CDR3 amino acids: CASSPTGGVYEQYF. CDR3 bases: TGCGCCAGCAGCCCGACAGGGGGCGTTTACGAGCAGTACTTC.

The V gene is TRBV5-1, the J gene TRBJ1-4, with a weak D call TRBD1 (6 bases). The CDR3 is made up of 15 amino acids. V dropped 4 bases and J dropped 3 bases, with 13 bases sitting between them. The germline gives CDR1 SGHRS, CDR2 YFSETQ. CDR3 residues: CASSVSGAANEKLFF. In nucleotides, the CDR3 is TGCGCCAGCAGCGTGTCAGGGGCGGCTAATGAAAAACTGTTTTTT.

This clone was observed a single time. The gene calls are TRBV20-1 and TRBJ2-2, with a possible D match to TRBD1 (5 bases). V shed 3 bases and J shed 6 bases, with 11 bases lying between them. In germline, CDR1 is DFQATT, CDR2 SNEGSKA (reference sequence). The CDR3 loop spans 13 amino acids. The CDR3 protein is CSASDSRSGELFF. DNA of the CDR3: TGCAGTGCTAGTGACAGCAGGTCCGGGGAGCTGTTTTTT.

The J gene is TRBJ2-7, the V gene TRBV6-5; TRBD2 aligns across 9 bases. The V gene's germline CDR1 is MNHEY and CDR2 SVGAGI. The CDR3 runs 14 residues. V trimming: 6 bases; J trimming: 2 bases; junction bases outside the gene matches: 5. CDR3 sequence (DNA): TGTGCCAGCAGACCCGCGGGGGGGACCTACGAGCAGTACTTC. Its translation is CASRPAGGTYEQYF.

CDR3 DNA sequence: TGTGCCAGCAGCTTGGGTAGCGGGGGCCGCGATACGCAGTATTTT. The encoded protein is CASSLGSGGRDTQYF. This rearrangement joins TRBV5-8 to TRBJ2-3, with 9 bases aligning to TRBD2. The trim removed 0 bases at V and 6 bases at J, leaving 5 bases unmatched. The CDR3 extends over 15 amino acids. Germline loops: CDR1 SGHTS, CDR2 YDEGEE. The entire variable domain, with the rest obtained from reference TRBV5-8 and TRBJ2-3, is as follows: EAGVTQSPTHLIKTRGQQATLRCSPISGHTSVYWYQQALGLGLQFLLWYDEGEERNRGNFPPRFSGRQFPNYSSELNVNALELEDSALYLCASSLGSGGRDTQYFGPGTRLTVL.

V and J are TRBV7-2 and TRBJ2-7; D is unresolved. Trimming removed 6 bases at V and 2 bases at J, with 5 bases between. There are 11 residues in the CDR3. Germline loops: CDR1 SGHTA, CDR2 FQGNSA. The CDR3 spells CASSGAYEQYF. The DNA for the CDR3 is TGTGCCAGCAGTGGAGCCTACGAGCAGTACTTC.

A single count supports this clone. The J gene is TRBJ1-2, the V gene TRBV7-9, with D perhaps matching TRBD1 (5 bases). Germline CDR1 is SEHNR and CDR2 is FQNEAQ (reference sequence). Trimming pared 4 bases from V and 4 bases from J, leaving 13 bases between. The CDR3 has 14 amino acids. The CDR3 region has the DNA TGTGCCAGCAGCTACAACACAGGCTCCTATGGCTACACCTTC. Protein: CASSYNTGSYGYTF. The full variable domain, its missing parts supplied by reference TRBV7-9 and TRBJ1-2, is DTGVSQNPRHKITKRGQNVTFRCDPISEHNRLYWYRQTLGQGPEFLTYFQNEAQLEKSRLLSDRFSAERPKGSFSTLEIQRTEQGDSAMYLCASSYNTGSYGYTFGSGTRLTVV.

This chain joins TRBV7-9 and TRBJ2-3; 9 bases fit TRBD2. V lost 5 bases, J lost 6 bases, and 9 bases stayed unmatched. Germline-derived CDR1 and CDR2 are SEHNR and FQNEAQ (reference sequence). The CDR3 runs to 15 residues. The CDR3, as DNA: TGTGCCAGCAGCCCTAAGGGCGGGGGGGCTGATACGCAGTATTTT. Translated, it gives CASSPKGGGADTQYF.

In this sample, this clone turned up a few times. The rearrangement links TRBV6-5 to TRBJ2-3, with 9 bases that match TRBD1. CDR3 length equals 16 residues. V gave up 2 bases and J gave up 4 bases; unmatched junction bases: 7. In germline, CDR1 is MNHEY, CDR2 SVGAGI. The CDR3 sequence is CASSYLLGTGSDTQYF. CDR3 nucleotides: TGTGCCAGCAGTTACCTCCTCGGGACAGGGTCAGATACGCAGTATTTT.